One sample yielded the 22 T cell receptor beta chains listed below, sequenced in a study of PD-1 blockade in mismatch repair-deficient tumors (dated by TCRdb to 2016 to 2017). Library generation was performed with the immunoSEQ multiplex PCR assay. The immuneACCESS repertoire file appears here via TCRdb, limited to in-frame rearrangements. These files lack a portion of the clones; in checked studies, under half of the deficit traces to unresolved V genes, and the cause of the others is not known. The sample profile shows 85,000 to 130,000 clones; under 90% of them were found once. The ten largest make up about 6.3% of the sample. The sequences come from peripheral blood, collected roughly eight months after starting pembrolizumab. Receptors originate from an adult with mismatch repair-deficient cancer.

The chain has TRBV30 and TRBJ1-2; D possibly corresponds to TRBD1 (5 bases). The CDR3 runs to 13 residues. Germline V gene sequence: CDR1 GTSNPN, CDR2 SVGIG (reference sequence). Trimming shortened V by 4 bases and J by 5 bases, and 14 bases separated the two germline ends. The CDR3 sequence is CAWKDGGIYGYTF. DNA for the CDR3: TGTGCCTGGAAAGATGGGGGAATATATGGCTACACCTTC.

The V and J genes are TRBV14 and TRBJ1-4; D is perhaps TRBD1 (5 bases). The V and J ends lost 0 bases and 7 bases respectively, with 15 bases between them. The CDR3 spans 16 residues. Germline V gives CDR1 SGHDN, CDR2 FVKESK. The CDR3 here is CASSQDPFREREKLFF. The CDR3 nucleotides are TGTGCCAGCAGCCAAGATCCGTTCAGGGAGCGTGAAAAACTGTTTTTT. Full variable domain (remainder filled in from reference TRBV14 and TRBJ1-4): EAGVTQFPSHSVIEKGQTVTLRCDPISGHDNLYWYRRVMGKEIKFLLHFVKESKQDESGMPNNRFLAERTGGTYSTLKVQPAELEDSGVYFCASSQDPFREREKLFFGSGTQLSVL.

This clone was seen a handful of times. The chain recombines TRBV6-5 with TRBJ2-7, with 9 bases matching TRBD2. CDR1 MNHEY and CDR2 SVGAGI come from the germline V gene. The trim removed 6 bases at V and 2 bases at J, leaving 8 bases unmatched. This CDR3 region has 15 residues. The DNA of the CDR3 is TGTGCCAGCAGAACCACAGCGGGAGGTCCCTACGAGCAGTACTTC. This encodes CASRTTAGGPYEQYF.

CDR3 in amino acids: CAWSPLQGAWNTIYF. In DNA form, the CDR3 reads TGTGCCTGGAGTCCCTTACAGGGGGCATGGAACACCATATATTTT. The chain joins TRBV30 to TRBJ1-3, with 9 bases identical to TRBD1. This CDR3 contains 15 residues. The trim removed 2 bases at V and 7 bases at J, leaving 9 bases unmatched. Germline V gives CDR1 GTSNPN, CDR2 SVGIG (reference sequence).

The gene calls are TRBV2 and TRBJ2-3; TRBD2 matches 9 bases. The V segment lost 6 bases and the J segment 4 bases; nucleotides outside the gene matches: 2. There are 13 residues in the CDR3. Germline V lookup: CDR1 SNHLY, CDR2 FYNNEI. The CDR3 here is CASRGLAPDTQYF. CDR3 coding DNA: TGTGCCAGCAGGGGACTAGCCCCAGATACGCAGTATTTT.

V and J are TRBV6-1 and TRBJ2-3; 8 bases line up with TRBD2. CDR1 is MNHNS, CDR2 SASEGT, per germline. The CDR3 runs to 14 residues. J lost 0 bases, V lost 7 bases, and 3 bases had no gene match. The CDR3 region is CASILAESTDTQYF. The CDR3 region has the DNA TGTGCCAGCATACTAGCGGAGAGCACAGATACGCAGTATTTT.

The CDR3: CASKGGAQQPQHF. The CDR3 DNA reads as TGTGCCAGCAAAGGGGGCGCTCAGCAGCCCCAGCATTTT. J is TRBJ1-5 and V is TRBV6-5; 7 positions match TRBD1. V was pared by 7 bases and J by 7 bases, with 7 bases of the junction left unmatched. The CDR3 contains 13 residues. Germline V gene sequence: CDR1 MNHEY, CDR2 SVGAGI.

The V and J genes are TRBV9 and TRBJ2-5; D gene uncertain. Germline V gene data show CDR1 as SGDLS and CDR2 as YYNGEE. Trimming shortened V by 0 bases and J by 2 bases, and 11 bases separated the two germline ends. The CDR3 length is 15 residues. The CDR3 nucleotides read TGTGCCAGCAGCGTAGCGGTGGCGCAGCAAGAGACCCAGTACTTC. Protein product: CASSVAVAQQETQYF. The whole variable domain, filled in from reference TRBV9 and TRBJ2-5, reads DSGVTQTPKHLITATGQRVTLRCSPRSGDLSVYWYQQSLDQGLQFLIQYYNGEERAKGNILERFSAQQFPDLHSELNLSSLELGDSALYFCASSVAVAQQETQYFGPGTRLLVL.

The chain joins TRBV7-2 to TRBJ2-7; TRBD2 is a possible D gene (5 bases). The CDR3 is made up of 15 amino acids. CDR1 is SGHTA, CDR2 FQGNSA, per germline. V lost 5 bases, J lost 3 bases, and 17 bases lay in between. The CDR3 protein is CASSQSSGISYEQYF. CDR3 coding DNA: TGTGCCAGCAGCCAATCGTCCGGGATCAGCTACGAGCAGTACTTC.

The chain combines TRBV15 with TRBJ2-1, with 8 bases aligning to TRBD2. J was trimmed by 6 bases and V by 0 bases; bases with no gene match: 7. Germline CDR1 LNHNV, CDR2 YYDKDF (reference sequence). The CDR3 contains 16 residues. CDR3 sequence (DNA): TGTGCCACCAGCAGAGATCGGGCTAGCGGGTTCAATGAGCAGTTCTTC. It yields the protein CATSRDRASGFNEQFF.

The chain employs TRBV30 and TRBJ1-5; D gene unclear. Germline CDR1 GTSNPN, CDR2 SVGIG (reference sequence). The V end was cut by 0 bases, the J end by 4 bases, with 7 bases between. The CDR3 loop spans 13 amino acids. The CDR3 bases are TGTGCCTGGAGTGTTGTTGAGAATCAGCCCCAGCATTTT. As protein: CAWSVVENQPQHF.

This clone was counted between two and nine times. The rearrangement joins TRBV4-3 to TRBJ2-1; D not certain. The CDR3 totals 14 residues. Germline-derived CDR1 and CDR2 are LGHNA and YSLEER. Trimming shortened V by 0 bases and J by 6 bases, and 9 bases separated the two germline ends. CDR3 DNA sequence: TGCGCCAGCAGCCAAGATCAAAGAGGCAATGAGCAGTTCTTC. Translating gives CASSQDQRGNEQFF.

The rearrangement uses TRBV6-6 and TRBJ2-1, with D hard to call. This CDR3 has 13 residues. V shed 4 bases and J shed 6 bases, with 10 bases lying between them. Germline V gene data show CDR1 as MNHNY and CDR2 as SVGAGI (reference sequence). CDR3 sequence: CASSSSGINEQFF. CDR3 nucleotides: TGTGCCAGCAGTTCCTCTGGCATCAATGAGCAGTTCTTC.

The gene calls are TRBV13 and TRBJ2-7; 12 bases are shared with TRBD2. The V gene's germline CDR1 is PRHDT and CDR2 FYEKMQ (reference sequence). V shed 5 bases, J shed 6 bases, and the junction held 5 bases outside the gene matches. The CDR3 is 14 amino acids. Here the CDR3 reads CASSARLAGAEQYF. The CDR3, as DNA: TGTGCCAGCAGCGCCCGACTAGCGGGAGCCGAGCAGTACTTC. Drawing the rest from reference TRBV13 and TRBJ2-7, the complete variable domain is AAGVIQSPRHLIKEKRETATLKCYPIPRHDTVYWYQQGPGQDPQFLISFYEKMQSDKGSIPDRFSAQQFSDYHSELNMSSLELGDSALYFCASSARLAGAEQYFGPGTRLTVT.

Remarks on this clone: At one of its ends the junction is not consistent with the germline gene, which may arise from a read error. The chain uses TRBV29-1 and TRBJ2-2, with 11 nucleotides matching TRBD1. CDR1 is SQVTM, CDR2 ANQGSEA, per germline. The CDR3 is made up of 15 amino acids. CDR3 amino acids: CSAEGQGARTGELFF. The DNA of the CDR3 is TGCAGCGCTGAAGGACAGGGGGCGCGGACCGGGGAGCTGTTTTTT.

V usage is TRBV7-2 and J usage is TRBJ2-1, with 12 bases matching TRBD2. Losses at the gene ends were 5 bases for V and 8 bases for J; bases not matched to a gene: 10. Per the germline V gene, CDR1 is SGHTA and CDR2 is FQGNSA. This CDR3 has 16 residues. The CDR3 protein is CASSMGLAGITDEQFF. The DNA of the CDR3 is TGTGCCAGCAGCATGGGACTAGCGGGCATAACGGATGAGCAGTTCTTC. The variable domain in full, with the rest retrieved from reference TRBV7-2 and TRBJ2-1, is GAGVSQSPSNKVTEKGKDVELRCDPISGHTALYWYRQSLGQGLEFLIYFQGNSAPDKSGLPSDRFSAERTGGSVSTLTIQRTQQEDSAVYLCASSMGLAGITDEQFFGPGTRLTVL.

This chain uses TRBV10-3 with TRBJ1-5, with TRBD1 as a possible D gene (5 bases). The CDR3 totals 14 residues. V was pared by 3 bases and J by 5 bases, with 11 bases between. Germline V gene sequence: CDR1 ENHRY, CDR2 SYGVKD. The CDR3 protein is CAISDPDSHQPQHF. In DNA, the CDR3 is TGTGCCATCAGTGACCCTGACAGTCATCAGCCCCAGCATTTT.

This chain uses TRBV11-3 with TRBJ1-4; D is unclear. V was clipped by 1 base and J by 10 bases, with 10 bases between them. This CDR3 has 13 residues. From germline, CDR1 is SGHNT and CDR2 YENEEA. The CDR3 DNA follows: TGTGCCAGCAGCTTAGGACTCGTGGGAAAACTGTTTTTT. Encoded protein: CASSLGLVGKLFF.

This clone was detected only once. The V gene is TRBV9, the J gene TRBJ2-6; 10 bases fit TRBD2. The ends lost 0 bases at V and 0 bases at J; junction bases unmatched: 6. Germline loops: CDR1 SGDLS, CDR2 YYNGEE. The CDR3 spans 19 residues. The chain's CDR3 is CASSVGAASGSSGANVLTF. Here the CDR3 DNA reads TGTGCCAGCAGCGTAGGAGCGGCTAGCGGGAGCTCTGGGGCCAACGTCCTGACTTTC.

The chain employs TRBV29-1 and TRBJ1-1; D unclear. V gave up 6 bases and J gave up 0 bases, with 11 bases separating them. This CDR3 spans 13 amino acids. The germline gives CDR1 SQVTM, CDR2 ANQGSEA. CDR3 sequence: CSVGLSVNTEAFF. DNA of the CDR3: TGCAGCGTGGGCTTGTCGGTGAACACTGAAGCTTTCTTT.

The chain joins TRBV7-9 to TRBJ1-2; TRBD1 might be the D (5 bases). CDR1 is SEHNR, CDR2 FQNEAQ, per germline (reference sequence). The CDR3 extends over 12 amino acids. V was pared by 8 bases and J by 5 bases, with 12 bases between. The CDR3 region is CASGDAGYGYTF. CDR3 nucleotide sequence: TGTGCCAGCGGGGACGCCGGGTATGGCTACACCTTC.

The chain joins TRBV5-1 to TRBJ2-3, with TRBD2 identical over 8 bases. The CDR3 totals 18 residues. V trimming: 0 bases; J trimming: 0 bases; junction bases outside the gene matches: 9. The V gene's germline CDR1 is SGHRS and CDR2 YFSETQ. The CDR3, as DNA: TGCGCCAGCAGCTTGGATGCTAGCGGGTACTCTAGCACAGATACGCAGTATTTT. The encoded protein is CASSLDASGYSSTDTQYF.